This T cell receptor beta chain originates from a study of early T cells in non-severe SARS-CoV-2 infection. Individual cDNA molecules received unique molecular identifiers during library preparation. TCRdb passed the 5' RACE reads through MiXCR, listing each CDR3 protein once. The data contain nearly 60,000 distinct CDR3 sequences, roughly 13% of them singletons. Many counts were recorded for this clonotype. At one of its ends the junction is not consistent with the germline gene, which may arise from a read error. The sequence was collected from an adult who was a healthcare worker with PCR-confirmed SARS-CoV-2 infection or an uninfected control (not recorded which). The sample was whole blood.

CDR3 DNA: TGTGCTAGCAGCCCTCGGGACAGGGGGCCGCGTAAGTACACTGAAGCTTTCTTT. Protein product: CASSPRDRGPRKYTEAFF. The chain employs TRBV7-7 and TRBJ1-1; 12 bases map to TRBD1. The CDR3 extends over 18 amino acids. Germline CDR1 SSHAT, CDR2 FNYEAQ (reference sequence).